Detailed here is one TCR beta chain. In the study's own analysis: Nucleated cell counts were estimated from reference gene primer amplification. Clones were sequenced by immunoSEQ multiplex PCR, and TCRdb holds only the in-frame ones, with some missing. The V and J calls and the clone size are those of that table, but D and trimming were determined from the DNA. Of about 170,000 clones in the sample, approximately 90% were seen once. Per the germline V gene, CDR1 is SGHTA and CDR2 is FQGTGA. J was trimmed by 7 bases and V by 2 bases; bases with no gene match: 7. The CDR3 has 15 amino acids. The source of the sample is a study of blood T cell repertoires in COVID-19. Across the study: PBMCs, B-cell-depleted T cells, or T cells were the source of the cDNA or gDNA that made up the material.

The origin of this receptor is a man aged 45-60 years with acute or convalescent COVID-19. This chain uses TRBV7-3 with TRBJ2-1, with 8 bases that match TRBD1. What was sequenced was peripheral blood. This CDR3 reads CASSLAGGVWNEQFF. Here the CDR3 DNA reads TGTGCCAGCAGCTTAGCAGGGGGCGTATGGAATGAGCAGTTCTTC. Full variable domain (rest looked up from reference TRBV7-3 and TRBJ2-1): GAGVSQTPSNKVTEKGKYVELRCDPISGHTALYWYRQSLGQGPEFLIYFQGTGAADDSGLPNDRFFAVRPEGSVSTLKIQRTERGDSAVYLCASSLAGGVWNEQFFGPGTRLTVL.